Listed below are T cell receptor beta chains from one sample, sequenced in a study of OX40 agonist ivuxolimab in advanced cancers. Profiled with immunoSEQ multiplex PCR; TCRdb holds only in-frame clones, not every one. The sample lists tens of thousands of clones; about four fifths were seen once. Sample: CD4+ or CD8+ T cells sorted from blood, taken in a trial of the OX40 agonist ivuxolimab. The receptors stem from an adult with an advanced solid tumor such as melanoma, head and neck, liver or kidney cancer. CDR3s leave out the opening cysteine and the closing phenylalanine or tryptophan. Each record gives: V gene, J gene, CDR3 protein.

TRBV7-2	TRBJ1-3	ASSSFLYGPSGNTIY
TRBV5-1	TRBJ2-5	ASFMDRGQETQY
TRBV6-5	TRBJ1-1	ASSYWGRRRNTEAF
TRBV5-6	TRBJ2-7	ASRRQKLATPQY
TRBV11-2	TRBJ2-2	ASSLGPGEAGELF
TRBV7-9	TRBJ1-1	ASRGVAQNTEAF
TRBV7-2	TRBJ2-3	ASSLALLAGATDTQY
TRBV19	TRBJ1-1	ASRRPEGGMEAF
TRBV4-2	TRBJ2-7	ASSPNLSVDGYEQY
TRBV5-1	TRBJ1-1	ASSPVLNTEAF
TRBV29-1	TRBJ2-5	SVDWQGQETQY
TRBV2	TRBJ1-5	ASRLSGDQPQH
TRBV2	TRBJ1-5	ASGRDRGSNQPQH
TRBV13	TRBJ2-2	ASSLNQGVTGELF
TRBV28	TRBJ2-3	ASSVGGGTDTQY
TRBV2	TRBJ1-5	ASAATGLSNQPQH
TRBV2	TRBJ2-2	ASKAGPPGELF
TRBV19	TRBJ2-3	ASGLAGIVDTQY
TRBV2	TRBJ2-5	ASSVGEGPETQY
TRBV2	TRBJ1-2	ASRSGEIYGYT
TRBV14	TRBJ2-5	ASSQVRGKYQETQY
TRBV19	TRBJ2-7	ASAPVLAGEGEQY
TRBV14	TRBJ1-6	ASSQVRGNYNSPLH
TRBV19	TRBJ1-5	ASSITGQGAVGNQPQH
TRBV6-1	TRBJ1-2	ASTVRVYGYT
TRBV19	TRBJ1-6	ASRRGVVNSPLH
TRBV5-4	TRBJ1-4	ASSSTVGDEKLF
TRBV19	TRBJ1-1	ASSVDRVNTEAF
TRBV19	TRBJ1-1	ASSIVFNLGGQRTEAF
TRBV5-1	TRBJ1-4	ASSLGRVGEKLF
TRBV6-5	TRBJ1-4	ASRKTVDNEKLF
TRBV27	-	ASSFRETSGPYEQY
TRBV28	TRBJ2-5	ASSLFVGRFETQY
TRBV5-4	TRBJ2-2	ASSPSSGANTGELF